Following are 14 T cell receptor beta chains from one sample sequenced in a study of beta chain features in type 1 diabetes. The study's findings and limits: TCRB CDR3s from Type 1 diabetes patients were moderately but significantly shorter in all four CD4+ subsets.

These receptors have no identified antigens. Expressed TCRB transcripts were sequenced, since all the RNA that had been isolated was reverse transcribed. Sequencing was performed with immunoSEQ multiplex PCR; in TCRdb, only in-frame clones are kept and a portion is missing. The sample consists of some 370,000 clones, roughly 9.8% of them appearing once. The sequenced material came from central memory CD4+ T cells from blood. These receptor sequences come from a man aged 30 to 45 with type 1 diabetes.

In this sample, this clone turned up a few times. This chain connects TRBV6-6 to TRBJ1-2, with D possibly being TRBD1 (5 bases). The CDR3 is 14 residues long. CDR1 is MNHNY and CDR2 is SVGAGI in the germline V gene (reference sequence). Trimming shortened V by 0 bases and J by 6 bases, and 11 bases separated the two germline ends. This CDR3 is CASSYSLGDNGYTF. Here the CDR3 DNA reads TGTGCCAGCAGTTACTCTTTAGGGGATAATGGCTACACCTTC.

The CDR3 sequence is CASSTGQGATEAFF. The CDR3 nucleotides are TGTGCCAGCAGCACGGGACAGGGGGCTACTGAAGCTTTCTTT. This chain connects TRBV6-5 to TRBJ1-1; 12 bases map to TRBD1. This CDR3 contains 14 residues. Trimming took 6 bases from V and 5 from J; bases not matched to a gene: 4. The germline V gene encodes CDR1 MNHEY and CDR2 SVGAGI.

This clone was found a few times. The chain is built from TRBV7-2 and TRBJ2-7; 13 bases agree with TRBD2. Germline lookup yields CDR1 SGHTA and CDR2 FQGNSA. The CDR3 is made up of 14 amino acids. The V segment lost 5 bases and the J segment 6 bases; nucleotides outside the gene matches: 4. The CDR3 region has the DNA TGTGCCAGCAGCCGGACTAGCGGGAGACCCGAGCAGTACTTC. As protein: CASSRTSGRPEQYF.

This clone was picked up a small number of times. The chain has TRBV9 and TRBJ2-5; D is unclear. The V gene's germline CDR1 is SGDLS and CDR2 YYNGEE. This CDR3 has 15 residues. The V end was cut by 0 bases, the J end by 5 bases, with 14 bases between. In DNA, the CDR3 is TGTGCCAGCAGCGTAGGGTCCCATATCCGGGAGACCCAGTACTTC. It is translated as CASSVGSHIRETQYF. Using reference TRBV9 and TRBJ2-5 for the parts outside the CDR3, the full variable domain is DSGVTQTPKHLITATGQRVTLRCSPRSGDLSVYWYQQSLDQGLQFLIQYYNGEERAKGNILERFSAQQFPDLHSELNLSSLELGDSALYFCASSVGSHIRETQYFGPGTRLLVL.

CDR3 DNA: TGTGCCAGCAGCCCTGGACTAGCGGTCGCAGATACGCAGTATTTT. Translation: CASSPGLAVADTQYF. This chain joins TRBV5-6 and TRBJ2-3, with 10 bases fitting TRBD2. From germline, CDR1 is SGHDT and CDR2 YYEEEE. The CDR3 sequence is 15 residues long. V was pared by 4 bases and J by 4 bases, with 6 bases of the junction left unmatched.

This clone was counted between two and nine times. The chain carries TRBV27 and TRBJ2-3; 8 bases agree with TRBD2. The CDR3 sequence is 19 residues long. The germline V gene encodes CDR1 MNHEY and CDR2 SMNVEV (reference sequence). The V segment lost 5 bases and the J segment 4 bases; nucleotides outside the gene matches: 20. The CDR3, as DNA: TGTGCCAGCAGTCTCGAGGCGCCCTTCGAGCGGGAGTTCGCAGATACGCAGTATTTT. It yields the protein CASSLEAPFEREFADTQYF.

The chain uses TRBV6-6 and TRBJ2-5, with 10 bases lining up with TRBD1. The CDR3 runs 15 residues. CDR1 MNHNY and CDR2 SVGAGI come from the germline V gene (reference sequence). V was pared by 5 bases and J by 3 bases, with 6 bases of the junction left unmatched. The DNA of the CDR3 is TGTGCCAGCAGTCGACAGGGGGCTGGTAAAGAGACCCAGTACTTC. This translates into CASSRQGAGKETQYF.

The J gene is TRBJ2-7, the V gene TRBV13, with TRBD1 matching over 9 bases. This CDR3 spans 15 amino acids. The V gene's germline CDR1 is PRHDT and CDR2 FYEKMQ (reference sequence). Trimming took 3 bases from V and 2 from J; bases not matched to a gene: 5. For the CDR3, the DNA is TGTGCCAGCAGCTTCGTTGGGACAGGGACCTACGAGCAGTACTTC. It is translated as CASSFVGTGTYEQYF.

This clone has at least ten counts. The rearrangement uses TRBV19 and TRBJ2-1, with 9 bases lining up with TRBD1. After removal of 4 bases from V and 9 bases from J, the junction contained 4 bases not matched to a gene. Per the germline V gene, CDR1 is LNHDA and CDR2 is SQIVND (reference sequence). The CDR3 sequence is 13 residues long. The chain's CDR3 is CASSTQGASEQFF. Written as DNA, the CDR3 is TGTGCCAGTAGTACACAGGGGGCGTCTGAGCAGTTCTTC.

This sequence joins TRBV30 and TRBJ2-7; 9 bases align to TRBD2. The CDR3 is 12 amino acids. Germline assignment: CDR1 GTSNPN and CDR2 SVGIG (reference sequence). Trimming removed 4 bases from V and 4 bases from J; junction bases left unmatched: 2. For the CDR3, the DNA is TGTGCCTGGACTAGCGGGATATACGAGCAGTACTTC. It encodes CAWTSGIYEQYF.

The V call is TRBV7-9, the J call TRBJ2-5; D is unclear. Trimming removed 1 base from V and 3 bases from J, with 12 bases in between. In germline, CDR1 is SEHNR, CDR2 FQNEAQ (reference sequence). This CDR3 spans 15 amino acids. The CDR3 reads CASSLGVGLEETQYF. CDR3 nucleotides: TGTGCCAGCAGCTTAGGCGTGGGGTTGGAAGAGACCCAGTACTTC.

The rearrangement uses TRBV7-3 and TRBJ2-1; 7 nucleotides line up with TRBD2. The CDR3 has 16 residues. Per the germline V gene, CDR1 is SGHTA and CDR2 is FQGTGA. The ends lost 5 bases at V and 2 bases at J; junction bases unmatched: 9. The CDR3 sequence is CASSPSGGGAYNEQFF. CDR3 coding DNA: TGTGCCAGCAGCCCCTCGGGGGGAGGTGCCTACAATGAGCAGTTCTTC.

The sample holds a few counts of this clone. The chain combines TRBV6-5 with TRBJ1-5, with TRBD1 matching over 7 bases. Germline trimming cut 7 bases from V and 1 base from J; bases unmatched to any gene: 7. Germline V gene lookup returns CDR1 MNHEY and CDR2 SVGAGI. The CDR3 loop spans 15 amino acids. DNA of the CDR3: TGTGCCAGCACCAGACAGGGAGTGAGCAATCAGCCCCAGCATTTT. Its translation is CASTRQGVSNQPQHF.

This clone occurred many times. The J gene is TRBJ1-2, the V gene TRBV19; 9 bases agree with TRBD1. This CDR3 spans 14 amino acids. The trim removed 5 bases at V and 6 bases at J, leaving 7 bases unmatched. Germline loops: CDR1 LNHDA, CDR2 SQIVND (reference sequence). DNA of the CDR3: TGTGCCAGTAGTTTACCGGGACAGGGTCATGGCTACACCTTC. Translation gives CASSLPGQGHGYTF.